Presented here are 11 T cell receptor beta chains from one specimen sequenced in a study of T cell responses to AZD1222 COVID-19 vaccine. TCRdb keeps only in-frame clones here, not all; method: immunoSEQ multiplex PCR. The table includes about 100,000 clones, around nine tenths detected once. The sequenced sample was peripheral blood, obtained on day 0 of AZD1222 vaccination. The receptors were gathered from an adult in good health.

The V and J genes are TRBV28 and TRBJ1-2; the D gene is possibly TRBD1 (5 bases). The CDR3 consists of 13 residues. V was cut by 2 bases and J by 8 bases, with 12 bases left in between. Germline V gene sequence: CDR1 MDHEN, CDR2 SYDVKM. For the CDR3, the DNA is TGTGCCAGCAGTTTAGGGACCCTACGCGGCTACACCTTC. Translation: CASSLGTLRGYTF.

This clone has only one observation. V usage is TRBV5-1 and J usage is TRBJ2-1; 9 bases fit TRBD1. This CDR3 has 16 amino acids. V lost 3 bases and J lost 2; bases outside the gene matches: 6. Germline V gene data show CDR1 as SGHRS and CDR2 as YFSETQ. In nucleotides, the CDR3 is TGCGCCAGCAGCTCAGGACAGGGGCCCCCCTACAATGAGCAGTTCTTC. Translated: CASSSGQGPPYNEQFF.

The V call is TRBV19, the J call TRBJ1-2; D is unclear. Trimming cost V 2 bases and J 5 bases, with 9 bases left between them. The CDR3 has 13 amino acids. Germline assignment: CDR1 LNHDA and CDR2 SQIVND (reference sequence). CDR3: CASSITESYGYTF. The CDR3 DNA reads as TGTGCCAGTAGTATAACAGAGAGTTATGGCTACACCTTC.

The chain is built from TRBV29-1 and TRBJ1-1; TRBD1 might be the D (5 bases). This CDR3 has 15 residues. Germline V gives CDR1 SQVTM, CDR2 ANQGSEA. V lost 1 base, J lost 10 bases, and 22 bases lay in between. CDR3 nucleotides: TGCAGCGTTGAAGTTTTTCCGGGAGGGGTTGCCGTAGCTTTCTTT. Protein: CSVEVFPGGVAVAFF. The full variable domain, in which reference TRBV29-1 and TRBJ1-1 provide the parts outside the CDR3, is SAVISQKPSRDICQRGTSLTIQCQVDSQVTMMFWYRQQPGQSLTLIATANQGSEATYESGFVIDKFPISRPNLTFSTLTVSNMSPEDSSIYLCSVEVFPGGVAVAFFGQGTRLTVV.

DNA for the CDR3: TGTGCCAGCAGCCAAGACCCCAGGGGGTTTATGAACACTGAAGCTTTCTTT. It specifies CASSQDPRGFMNTEAFF. The chain combines TRBV3-1 (or the pseudogene TRBV3-2) with TRBJ1-1; 7 bases are a match to TRBD1. V trimming: 0 bases; J trimming: 0 bases; junction bases outside the gene matches: 7. CDR3 length: 17 amino acids. The germline V gene encodes CDR1 LGHDT and CDR2 YNNKEL (reference sequence).

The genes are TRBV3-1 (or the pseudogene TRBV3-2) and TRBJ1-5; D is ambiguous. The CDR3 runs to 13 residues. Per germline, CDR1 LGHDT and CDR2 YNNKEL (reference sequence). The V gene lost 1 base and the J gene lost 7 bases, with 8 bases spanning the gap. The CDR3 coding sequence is TGTGCCAGCAGCCAAGCCCAGGCACAGCCCCAGCATTTT. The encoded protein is CASSQAQAQPQHF.

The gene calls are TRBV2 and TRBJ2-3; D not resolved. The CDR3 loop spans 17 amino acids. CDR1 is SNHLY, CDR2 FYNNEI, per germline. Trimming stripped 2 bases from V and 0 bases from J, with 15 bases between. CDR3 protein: CASSERVSSESTDTQYF. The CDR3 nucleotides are TGTGCCAGCAGTGAAAGGGTTTCAAGTGAGAGCACAGATACGCAGTATTTT.

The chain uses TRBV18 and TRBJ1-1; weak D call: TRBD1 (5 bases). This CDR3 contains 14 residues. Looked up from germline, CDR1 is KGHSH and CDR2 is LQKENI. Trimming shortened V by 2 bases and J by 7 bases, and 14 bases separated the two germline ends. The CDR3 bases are TGTGCCAGCTCACCAAATACAGGAGAAAATGAAGCTTTCTTT. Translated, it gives CASSPNTGENEAFF. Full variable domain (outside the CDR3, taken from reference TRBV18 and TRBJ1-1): NAGVMQNPRHLVRRRGQEARLRCSPMKGHSHVYWYRQLPEEGLKFMVYLQKENIIDESGMPKERFSAEFPKEGPSILRIQQVVRGDSAAYFCASSPNTGENEAFFGQGTRLTVV.

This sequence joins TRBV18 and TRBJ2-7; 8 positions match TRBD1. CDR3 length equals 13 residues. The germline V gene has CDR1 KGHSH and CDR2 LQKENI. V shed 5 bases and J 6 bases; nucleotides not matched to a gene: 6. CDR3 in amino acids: CASSSLQGGEQYF. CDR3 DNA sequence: TGTGCCAGCTCATCTTTACAGGGGGGCGAGCAGTACTTC.

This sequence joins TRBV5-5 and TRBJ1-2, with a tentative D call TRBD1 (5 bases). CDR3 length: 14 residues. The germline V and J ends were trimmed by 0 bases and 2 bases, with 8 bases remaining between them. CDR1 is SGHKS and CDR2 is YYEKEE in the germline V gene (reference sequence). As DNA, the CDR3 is TGTGCCAGCAGCTTGGGCAGGGAGAACTATGGCTACACCTTC. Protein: CASSLGRENYGYTF. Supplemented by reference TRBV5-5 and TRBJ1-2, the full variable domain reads DAGVTQSPTHLIKTRGQQVTLRCSPISGHKSVSWYQQVLGQGPQFIFQYYEKEERGRGNFPDRFSARQFPNYSSELNVNALLLGDSALYLCASSLGRENYGYTFGSGTRLTVV.

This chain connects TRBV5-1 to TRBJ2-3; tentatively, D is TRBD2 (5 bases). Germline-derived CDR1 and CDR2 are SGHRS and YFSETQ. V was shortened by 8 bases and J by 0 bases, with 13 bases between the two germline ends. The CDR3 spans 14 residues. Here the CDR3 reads CASGVAISTDTQYF. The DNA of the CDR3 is TGCGCCAGTGGCGTAGCGATTAGCACAGATACGCAGTATTTT.